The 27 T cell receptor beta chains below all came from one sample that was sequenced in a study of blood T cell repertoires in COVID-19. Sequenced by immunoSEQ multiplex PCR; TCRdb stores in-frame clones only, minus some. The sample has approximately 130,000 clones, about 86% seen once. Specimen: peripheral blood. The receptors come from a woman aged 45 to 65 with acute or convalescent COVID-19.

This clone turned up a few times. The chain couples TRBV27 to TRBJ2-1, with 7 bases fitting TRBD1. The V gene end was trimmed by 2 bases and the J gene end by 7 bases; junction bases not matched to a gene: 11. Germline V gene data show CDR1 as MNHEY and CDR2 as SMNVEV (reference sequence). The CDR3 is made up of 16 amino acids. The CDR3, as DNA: TGTGCCAGCAGTTTAAGACAGGGCTTTAGTTGGAATGAGCAGTTCTTC. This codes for CASSLRQGFSWNEQFF.

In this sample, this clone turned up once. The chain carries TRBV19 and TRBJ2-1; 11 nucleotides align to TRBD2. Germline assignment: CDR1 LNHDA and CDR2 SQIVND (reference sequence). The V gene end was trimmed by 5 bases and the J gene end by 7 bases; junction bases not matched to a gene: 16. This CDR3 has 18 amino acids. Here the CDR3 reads CASSGLGPLAGVMNEQFF. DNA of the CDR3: TGTGCCAGTAGTGGCTTAGGACCACTAGCGGGAGTTATGAATGAGCAGTTCTTC.

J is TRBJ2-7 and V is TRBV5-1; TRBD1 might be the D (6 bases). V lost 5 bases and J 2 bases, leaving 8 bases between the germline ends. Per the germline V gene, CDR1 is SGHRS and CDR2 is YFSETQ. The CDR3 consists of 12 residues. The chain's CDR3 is CASRDRTYEQYF. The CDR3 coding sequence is TGCGCCAGCAGAGACAGGACCTACGAGCAGTACTTC.

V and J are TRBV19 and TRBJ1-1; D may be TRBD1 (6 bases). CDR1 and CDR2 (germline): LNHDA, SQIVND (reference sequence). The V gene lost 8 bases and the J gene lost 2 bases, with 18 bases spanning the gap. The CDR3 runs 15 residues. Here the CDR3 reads CASGETGGPNTEAFF. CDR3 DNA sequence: TGTGCCAGTGGGGAGACGGGGGGCCCCAACACTGAAGCTTTCTTT.

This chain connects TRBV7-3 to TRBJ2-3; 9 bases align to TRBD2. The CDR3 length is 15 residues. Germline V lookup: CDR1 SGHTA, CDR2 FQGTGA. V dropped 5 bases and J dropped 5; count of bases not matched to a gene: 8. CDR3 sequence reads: CASSLRRGGRDTQYF. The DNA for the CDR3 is TGTGCCAGCAGCCTAAGGCGGGGGGGACGAGATACGCAGTATTTT.

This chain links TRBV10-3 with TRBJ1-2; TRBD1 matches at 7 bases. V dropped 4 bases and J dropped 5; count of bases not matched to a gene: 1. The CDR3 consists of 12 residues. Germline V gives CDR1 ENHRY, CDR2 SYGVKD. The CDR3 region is CAISATGYGYTF. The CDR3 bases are TGTGCCATCAGTGCGACAGGGTATGGCTACACCTTC.

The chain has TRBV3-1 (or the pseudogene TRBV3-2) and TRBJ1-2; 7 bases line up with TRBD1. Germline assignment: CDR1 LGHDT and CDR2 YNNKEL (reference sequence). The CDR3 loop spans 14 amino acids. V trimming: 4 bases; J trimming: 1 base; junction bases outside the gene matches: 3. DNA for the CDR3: TGTGCCAGCAGCCTCGGGACAGTTAACTATGGCTACACCTTC. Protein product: CASSLGTVNYGYTF.

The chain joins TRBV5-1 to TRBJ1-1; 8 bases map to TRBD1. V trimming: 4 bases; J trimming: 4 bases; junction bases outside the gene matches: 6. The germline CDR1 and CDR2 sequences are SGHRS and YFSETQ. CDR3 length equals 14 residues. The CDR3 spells CASSPGQEGTEAFF. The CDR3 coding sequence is TGCGCCAGCAGCCCGGGACAGGAAGGCACTGAAGCTTTCTTT.

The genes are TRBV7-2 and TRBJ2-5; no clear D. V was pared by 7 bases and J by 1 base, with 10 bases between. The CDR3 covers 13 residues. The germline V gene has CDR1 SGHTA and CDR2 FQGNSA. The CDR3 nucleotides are TGTGCCAGCAAACTAACTATCCAAGAGACCCAGTACTTC. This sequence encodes CASKLTIQETQYF.

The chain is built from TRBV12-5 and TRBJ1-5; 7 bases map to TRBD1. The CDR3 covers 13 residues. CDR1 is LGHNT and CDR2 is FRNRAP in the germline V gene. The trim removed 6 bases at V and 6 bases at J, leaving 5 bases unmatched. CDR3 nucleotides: TGTGCTAGTGGCCTGACAGGGATTCAGCCCCAGCATTTT. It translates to CASGLTGIQPQHF.

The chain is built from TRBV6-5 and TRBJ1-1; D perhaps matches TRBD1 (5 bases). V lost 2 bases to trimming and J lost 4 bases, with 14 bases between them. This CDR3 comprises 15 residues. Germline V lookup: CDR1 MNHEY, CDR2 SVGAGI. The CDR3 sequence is CASSYGGREVTEAFF. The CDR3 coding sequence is TGTGCCAGCAGTTACGGTGGCAGGGAGGTCACTGAAGCTTTCTTT.

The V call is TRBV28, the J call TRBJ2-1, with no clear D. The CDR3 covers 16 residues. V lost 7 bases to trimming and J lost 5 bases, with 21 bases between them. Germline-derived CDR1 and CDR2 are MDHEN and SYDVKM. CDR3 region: CASNQRVYPPDNEQFF. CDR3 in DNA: TGTGCCAGCAACCAGCGAGTCTACCCCCCTGACAATGAGCAGTTCTTC.

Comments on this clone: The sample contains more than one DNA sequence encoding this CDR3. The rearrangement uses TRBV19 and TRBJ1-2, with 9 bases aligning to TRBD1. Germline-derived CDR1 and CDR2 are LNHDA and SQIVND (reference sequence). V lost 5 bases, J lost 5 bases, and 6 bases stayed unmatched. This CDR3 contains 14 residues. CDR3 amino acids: CASSPRGQGYGYTF. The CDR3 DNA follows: TGTGCCAGTAGTCCCCGGGGACAGGGTTATGGCTACACCTTC.

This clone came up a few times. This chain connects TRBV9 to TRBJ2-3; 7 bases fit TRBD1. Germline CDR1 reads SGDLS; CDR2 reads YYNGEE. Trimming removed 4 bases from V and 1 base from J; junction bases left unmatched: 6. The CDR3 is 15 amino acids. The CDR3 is CASSTTGAGTDTQYF. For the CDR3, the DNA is TGTGCCAGCAGCACCACAGGGGCGGGCACAGATACGCAGTATTTT.

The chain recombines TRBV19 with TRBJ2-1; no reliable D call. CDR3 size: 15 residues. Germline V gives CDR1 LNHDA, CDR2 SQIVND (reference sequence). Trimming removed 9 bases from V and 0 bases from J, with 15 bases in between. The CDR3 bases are TGTGCCAGCCAACCAGCGCCCAGCTCCTACAATGAGCAGTTCTTC. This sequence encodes CASQPAPSSYNEQFF. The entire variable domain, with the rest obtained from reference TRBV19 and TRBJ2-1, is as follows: DGGITQSPKYLFRKEGQNVTLSCEQNLNHDAMYWYRQDPGQGLRLIYYSQIVNDFQKGDIAEGYSVSREKKESFPLTVTSAQKNPTAFYLCASQPAPSSYNEQFFGPGTRLTVL.

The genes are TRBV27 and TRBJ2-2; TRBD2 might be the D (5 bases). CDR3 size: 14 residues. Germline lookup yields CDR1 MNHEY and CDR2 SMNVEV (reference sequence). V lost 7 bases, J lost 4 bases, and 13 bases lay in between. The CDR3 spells CASTQRRLTGELFF. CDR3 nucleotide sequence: TGTGCCAGCACCCAGCGGCGACTCACCGGGGAGCTGTTTTTT.

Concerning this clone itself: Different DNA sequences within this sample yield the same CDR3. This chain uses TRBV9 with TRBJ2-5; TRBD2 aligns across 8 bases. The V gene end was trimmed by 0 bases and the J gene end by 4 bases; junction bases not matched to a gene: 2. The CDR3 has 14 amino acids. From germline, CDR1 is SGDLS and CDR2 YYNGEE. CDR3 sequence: CASSVGLAGETQYF. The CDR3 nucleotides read TGTGCCAGCAGCGTAGGGCTAGCGGGAGAGACCCAGTACTTC.

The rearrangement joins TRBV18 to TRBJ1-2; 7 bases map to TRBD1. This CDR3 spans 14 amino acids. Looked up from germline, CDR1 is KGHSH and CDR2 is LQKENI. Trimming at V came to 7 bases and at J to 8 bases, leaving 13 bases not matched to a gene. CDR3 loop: CASFPGQSSGGYTF. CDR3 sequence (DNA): TGTGCCAGCTTCCCGGGACAGAGTTCAGGAGGCTACACCTTC.

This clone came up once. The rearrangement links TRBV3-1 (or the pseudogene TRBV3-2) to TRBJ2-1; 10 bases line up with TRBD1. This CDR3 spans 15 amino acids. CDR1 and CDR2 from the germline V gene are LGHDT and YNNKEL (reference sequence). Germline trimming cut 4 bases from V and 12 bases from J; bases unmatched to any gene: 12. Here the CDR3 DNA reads TGTGCCAGCAGCCTAACGACAGGGGGCCCGATTGGGCAGTTCTTC. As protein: CASSLTTGGPIGQFF.

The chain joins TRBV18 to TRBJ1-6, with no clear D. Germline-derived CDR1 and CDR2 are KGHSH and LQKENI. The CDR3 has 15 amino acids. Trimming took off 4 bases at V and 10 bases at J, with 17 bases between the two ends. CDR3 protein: CASSLAGQVTSPLHF. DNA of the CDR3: TGTGCCAGCTCACTGGCCGGCCAGGTTACCTCACCCCTCCACTTT.

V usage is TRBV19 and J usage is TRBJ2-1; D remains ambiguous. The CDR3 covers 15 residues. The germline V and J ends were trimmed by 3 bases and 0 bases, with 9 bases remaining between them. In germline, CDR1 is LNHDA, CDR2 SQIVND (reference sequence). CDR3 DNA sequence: TGTGCCAGTAGTATTAGTCCACTCTCCTACAATGAGCAGTTCTTC. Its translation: CASSISPLSYNEQFF.

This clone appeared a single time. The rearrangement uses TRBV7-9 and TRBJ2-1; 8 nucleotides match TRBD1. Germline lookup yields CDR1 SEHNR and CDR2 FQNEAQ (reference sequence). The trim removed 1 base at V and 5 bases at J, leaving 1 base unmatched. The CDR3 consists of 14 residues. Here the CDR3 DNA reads TGTGCCAGCAGCTTAGTGGACAGGGACAATGAGCAGTTCTTC. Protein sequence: CASSLVDRDNEQFF.

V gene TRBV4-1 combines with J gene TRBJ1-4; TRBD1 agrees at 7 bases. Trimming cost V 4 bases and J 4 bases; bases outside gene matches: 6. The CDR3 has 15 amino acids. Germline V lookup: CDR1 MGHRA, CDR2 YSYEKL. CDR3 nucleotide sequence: TGCGCCAGCAGCCCTCCGGGACAGCATAATGAAAAACTGTTTTTT. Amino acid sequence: CASSPPGQHNEKLFF.

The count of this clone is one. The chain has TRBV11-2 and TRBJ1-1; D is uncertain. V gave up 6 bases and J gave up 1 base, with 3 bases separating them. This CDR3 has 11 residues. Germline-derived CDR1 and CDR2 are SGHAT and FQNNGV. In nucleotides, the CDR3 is TGTGCCAGCAGGAGGAACACTGAAGCTTTCTTT. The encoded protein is CASRRNTEAFF.

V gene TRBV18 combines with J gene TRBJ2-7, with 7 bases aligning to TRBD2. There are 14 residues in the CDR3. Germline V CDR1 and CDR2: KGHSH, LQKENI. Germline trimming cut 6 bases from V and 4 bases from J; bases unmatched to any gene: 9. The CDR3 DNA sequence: TGTGCCAGCTCCGATCTAGCGGCACGTTACGAGCAGTACTTC. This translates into CASSDLAARYEQYF.

CDR3 in amino acids: CASSSGLYGYTF. The CDR3 DNA reads TGTGCCAGCAGCTCGGGTCTGTATGGCTACACCTTC. V is TRBV11-2 and J is TRBJ1-2; unclear D gene. This CDR3 has 12 amino acids. CDR1 SGHAT and CDR2 FQNNGV come from the germline V gene. V lost 4 bases and J lost 5, with 8 bases in between.

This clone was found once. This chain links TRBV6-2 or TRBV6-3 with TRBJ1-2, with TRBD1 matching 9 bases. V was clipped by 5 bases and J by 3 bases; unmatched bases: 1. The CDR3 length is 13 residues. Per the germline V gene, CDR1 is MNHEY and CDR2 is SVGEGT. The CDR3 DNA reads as TGTGCCAGCAGTCGACAGGGGGACTATGGCTACACCTTC. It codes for CASSRQGDYGYTF.